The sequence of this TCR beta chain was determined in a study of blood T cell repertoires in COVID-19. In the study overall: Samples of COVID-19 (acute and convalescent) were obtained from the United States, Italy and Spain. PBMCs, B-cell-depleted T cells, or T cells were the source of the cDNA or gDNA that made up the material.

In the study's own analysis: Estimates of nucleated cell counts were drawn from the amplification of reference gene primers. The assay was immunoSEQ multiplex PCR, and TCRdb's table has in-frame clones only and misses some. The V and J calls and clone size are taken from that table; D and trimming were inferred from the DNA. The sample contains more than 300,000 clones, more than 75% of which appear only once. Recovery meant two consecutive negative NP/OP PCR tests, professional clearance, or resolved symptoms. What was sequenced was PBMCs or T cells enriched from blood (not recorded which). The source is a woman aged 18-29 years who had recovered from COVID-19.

The DNA of the CDR3 is TGTGCCAGCAGTAAACAATCGAACTATGGCTACACCTTC. Amino acids: CASSKQSNYGYTF. The rearrangement joins TRBV5-5 to TRBJ1-2; D gene uncertain. The length of the CDR3 is 13 residues. Germline lookup yields CDR1 SGHKS and CDR2 YYEKEE (reference sequence). Trimming cost V 5 bases and J 2 bases, with 10 bases left between them.